These T cell receptor beta chains were read from a single sample in a study of blood T cell repertoires in COVID-19. Method: immunoSEQ multiplex PCR; TCRdb's copy keeps in-frame clones and lacks some. In the table there are about 230,000 clones, about 83% of which are singletons. Sequenced: peripheral blood. The receptor set was obtained from a woman aged 45-65 years with acute or convalescent COVID-19. Both conserved end residues are part of each CDR3. The order of the fields is J gene, V gene, CDR3 protein.

j_call: TRBJ1-1
v_call: TRBV27
cdr3_aa: CASSFKAGSTEAFF

j_call: TRBJ1-6
v_call: TRBV5-1
cdr3_aa: CASSLDGYNSPLHF

j_call: TRBJ2-1
v_call: TRBV12-3/TRBV12-4
cdr3_aa: CASRQETMDEQFF

j_call: TRBJ1-5
v_call: TRBV19
cdr3_aa: CASSIGRRGNQPQHF

j_call: TRBJ2-1
v_call: TRBV6-5
cdr3_aa: CASSYSSSGKHNEQFF

j_call: TRBJ2-6
v_call: TRBV15
cdr3_aa: CATTGQGLSGANVLTF

j_call: TRBJ2-5
v_call: TRBV2
cdr3_aa: CASTFELAVPQETQYF

j_call: TRBJ2-1
v_call: TRBV6-5
cdr3_aa: CASSYGSGKANEQFF

j_call: TRBJ2-7
v_call: TRBV30
cdr3_aa: CAWGLAGGSEQYF

j_call: TRBJ2-1
v_call: TRBV6-6
cdr3_aa: CASSPTIPPSGSNNEQFF

j_call: TRBJ1-3
v_call: TRBV12-3/TRBV12-4
cdr3_aa: CASRGQPGNTIYF

j_call: TRBJ2-5
v_call: TRBV18
cdr3_aa: CASSPRGGGQETQYF